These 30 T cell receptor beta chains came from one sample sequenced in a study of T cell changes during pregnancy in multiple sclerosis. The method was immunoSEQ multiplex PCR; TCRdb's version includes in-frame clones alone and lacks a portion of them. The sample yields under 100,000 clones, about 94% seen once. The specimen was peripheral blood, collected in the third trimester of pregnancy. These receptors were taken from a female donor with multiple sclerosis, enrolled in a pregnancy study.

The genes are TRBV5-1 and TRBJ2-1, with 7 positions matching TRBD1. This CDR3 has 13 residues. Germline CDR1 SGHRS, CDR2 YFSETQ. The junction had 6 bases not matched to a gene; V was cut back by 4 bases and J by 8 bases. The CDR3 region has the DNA TGCGCCAGCAGCGTGACAGGGTCCTATGAGCAGTTCTTC. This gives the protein CASSVTGSYEQFF.

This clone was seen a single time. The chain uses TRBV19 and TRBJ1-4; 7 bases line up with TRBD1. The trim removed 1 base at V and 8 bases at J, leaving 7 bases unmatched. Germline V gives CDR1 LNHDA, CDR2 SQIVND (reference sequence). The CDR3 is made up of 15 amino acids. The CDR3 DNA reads TGTGCCAGTAGTATAGGCGACAGGGTTCCAGAAAAACTGTTTTTT. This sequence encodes CASSIGDRVPEKLFF.

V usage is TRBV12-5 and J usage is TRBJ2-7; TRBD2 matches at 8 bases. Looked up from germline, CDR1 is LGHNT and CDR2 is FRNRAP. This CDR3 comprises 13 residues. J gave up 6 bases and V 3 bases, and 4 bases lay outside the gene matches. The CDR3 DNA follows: TGTGCTAGTGGTTTTACGGGGGGGCTCGAGCAGTACTTC. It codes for CASGFTGGLEQYF.

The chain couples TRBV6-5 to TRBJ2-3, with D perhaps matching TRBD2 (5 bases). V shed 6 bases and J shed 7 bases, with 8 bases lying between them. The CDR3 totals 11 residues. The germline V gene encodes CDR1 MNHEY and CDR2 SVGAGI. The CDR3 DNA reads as TGTGCCAGCAGGACGGGAAATACGCAGTATTTT. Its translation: CASRTGNTQYF.

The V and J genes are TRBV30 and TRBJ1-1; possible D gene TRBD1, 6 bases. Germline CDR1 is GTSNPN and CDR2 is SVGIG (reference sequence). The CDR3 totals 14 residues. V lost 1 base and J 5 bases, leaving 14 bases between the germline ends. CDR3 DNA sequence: TGTGCCTGGAGTGGTCGGGGAGGGGGGACTGAAGCTTTCTTT. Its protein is CAWSGRGGGTEAFF.

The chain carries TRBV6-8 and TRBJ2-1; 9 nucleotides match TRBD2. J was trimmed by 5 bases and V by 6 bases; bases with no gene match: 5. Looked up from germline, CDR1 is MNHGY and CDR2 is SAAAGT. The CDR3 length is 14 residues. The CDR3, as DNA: TGTGCCAGCAGCCCGACTAGCGGAAACAATGAGCAGTTCTTC. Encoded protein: CASSPTSGNNEQFF.

CDR3 protein: CASSHSGRQYGYTF. The DNA of the CDR3 is TGTGCCAGCAGCCACTCAGGGCGCCAATATGGCTACACCTTC. The gene calls are TRBV5-6 and TRBJ1-2, with D perhaps TRBD1 (5 bases). The V gene's germline CDR1 is SGHDT and CDR2 YYEEEE. The CDR3 runs 14 residues. Trimming cost V 4 bases and J 5 bases, with 15 bases left between them.

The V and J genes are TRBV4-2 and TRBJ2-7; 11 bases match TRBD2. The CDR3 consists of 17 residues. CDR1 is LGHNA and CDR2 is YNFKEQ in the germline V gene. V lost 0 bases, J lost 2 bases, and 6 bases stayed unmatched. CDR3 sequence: CASSQDPVSGGAYEQYF. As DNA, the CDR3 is TGTGCCAGCAGCCAAGACCCGGTTAGCGGGGGGGCCTACGAGCAGTACTTC.

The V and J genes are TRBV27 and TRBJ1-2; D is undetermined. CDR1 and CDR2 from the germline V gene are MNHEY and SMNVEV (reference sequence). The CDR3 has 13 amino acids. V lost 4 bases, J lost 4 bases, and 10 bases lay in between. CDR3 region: CASSSNPLYGYTF. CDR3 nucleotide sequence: TGTGCCAGCAGTTCTAACCCGCTCTATGGCTACACCTTC.

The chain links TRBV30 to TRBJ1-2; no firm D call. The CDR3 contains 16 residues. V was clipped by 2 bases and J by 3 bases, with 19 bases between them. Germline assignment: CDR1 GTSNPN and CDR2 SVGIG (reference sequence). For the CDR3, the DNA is TGTGCCTGGAGTCCCCGCCCTAGGAGGAATGACTATGGCTACACCTTC. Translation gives CAWSPRPRRNDYGYTF.

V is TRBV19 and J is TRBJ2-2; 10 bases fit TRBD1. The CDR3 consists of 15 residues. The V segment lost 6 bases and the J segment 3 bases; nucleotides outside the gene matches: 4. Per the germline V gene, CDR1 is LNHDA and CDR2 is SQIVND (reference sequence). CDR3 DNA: TGTGCCAGTAGCCCCGGGACAGGGGACACCGGGGAGCTGTTTTTT. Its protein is CASSPGTGDTGELFF. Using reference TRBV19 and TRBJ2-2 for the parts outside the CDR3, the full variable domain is DGGITQSPKYLFRKEGQNVTLSCEQNLNHDAMYWYRQDPGQGLRLIYYSQIVNDFQKGDIAEGYSVSREKKESFPLTVTSAQKNPTAFYLCASSPGTGDTGELFFGEGSRLTVL.

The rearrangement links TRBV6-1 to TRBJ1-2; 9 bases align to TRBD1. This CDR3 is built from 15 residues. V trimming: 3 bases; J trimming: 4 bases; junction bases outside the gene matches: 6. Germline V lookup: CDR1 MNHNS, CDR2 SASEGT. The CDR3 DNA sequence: TGTGCCAGCAGTGAGGGACAGGGCCCCATCTATGGCTACACCTTC. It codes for CASSEGQGPIYGYTF.

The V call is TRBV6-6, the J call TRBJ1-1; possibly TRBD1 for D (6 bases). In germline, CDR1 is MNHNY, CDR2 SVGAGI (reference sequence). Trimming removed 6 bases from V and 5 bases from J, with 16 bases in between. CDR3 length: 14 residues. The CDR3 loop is CASSDPPQGTEAFF. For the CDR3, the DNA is TGTGCCAGCAGCGACCCGCCCCAGGGGACTGAAGCTTTCTTT.

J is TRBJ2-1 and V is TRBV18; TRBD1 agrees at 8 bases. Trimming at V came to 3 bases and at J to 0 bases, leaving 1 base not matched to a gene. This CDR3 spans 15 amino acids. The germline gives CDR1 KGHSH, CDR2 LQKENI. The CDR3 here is CASSPTGGSYNEQFF. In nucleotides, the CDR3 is TGTGCCAGCTCACCCACAGGGGGCTCCTACAATGAGCAGTTCTTC.

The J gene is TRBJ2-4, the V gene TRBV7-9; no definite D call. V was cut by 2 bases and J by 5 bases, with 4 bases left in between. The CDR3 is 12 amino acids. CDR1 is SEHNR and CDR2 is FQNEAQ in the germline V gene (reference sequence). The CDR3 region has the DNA TGTGCCAGCAGCTTAATAGAAAACATTCAGTACTTC. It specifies CASSLIENIQYF.

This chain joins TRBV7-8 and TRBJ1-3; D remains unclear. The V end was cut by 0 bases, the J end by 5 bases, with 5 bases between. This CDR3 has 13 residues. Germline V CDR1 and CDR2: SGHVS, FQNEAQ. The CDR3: CASSLARRNTIYF. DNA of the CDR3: TGTGCCAGCAGCTTAGCGCGCAGAAACACCATATATTTT.

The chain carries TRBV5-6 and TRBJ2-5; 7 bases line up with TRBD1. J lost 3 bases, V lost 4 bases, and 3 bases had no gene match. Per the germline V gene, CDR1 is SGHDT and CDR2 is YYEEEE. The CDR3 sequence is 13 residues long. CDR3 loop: CASSTDREETQYF. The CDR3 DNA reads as TGTGCCAGCAGCACCGACAGGGAAGAGACCCAGTACTTC.

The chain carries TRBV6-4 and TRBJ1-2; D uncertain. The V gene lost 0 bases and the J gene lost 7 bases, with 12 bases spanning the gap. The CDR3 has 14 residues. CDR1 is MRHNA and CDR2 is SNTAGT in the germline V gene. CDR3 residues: CASSDSGAASGYTF. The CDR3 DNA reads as TGTGCCAGCAGTGACTCTGGAGCGGCAAGTGGCTACACCTTC.

The CDR3 sequence: CASSPQLDRGDTQYF. The CDR3 DNA follows: TGTGCCAGCTCACCACAACTGGACAGGGGAGATACGCAGTATTTT. This chain connects TRBV18 to TRBJ2-3, with 9 bases that match TRBD1. V shed 1 base, J shed 5 bases, and the junction held 4 bases outside the gene matches. CDR1 is KGHSH and CDR2 is LQKENI in the germline V gene. The CDR3 is 15 residues long.

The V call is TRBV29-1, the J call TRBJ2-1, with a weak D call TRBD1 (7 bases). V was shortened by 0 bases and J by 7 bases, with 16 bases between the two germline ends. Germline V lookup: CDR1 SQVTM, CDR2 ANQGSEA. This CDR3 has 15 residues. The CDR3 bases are TGCAGCGTTGAAGACTCCAGGGGGGTAGGGAATGAGCAGTTCTTC. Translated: CSVEDSRGVGNEQFF.

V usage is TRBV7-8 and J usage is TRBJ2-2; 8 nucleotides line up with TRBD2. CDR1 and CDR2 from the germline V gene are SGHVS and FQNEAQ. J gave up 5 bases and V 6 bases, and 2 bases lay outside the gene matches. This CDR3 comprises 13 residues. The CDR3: CASRGGGTGELFF. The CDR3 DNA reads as TGTGCCAGCAGGGGCGGGGGGACCGGGGAGCTGTTTTTT.

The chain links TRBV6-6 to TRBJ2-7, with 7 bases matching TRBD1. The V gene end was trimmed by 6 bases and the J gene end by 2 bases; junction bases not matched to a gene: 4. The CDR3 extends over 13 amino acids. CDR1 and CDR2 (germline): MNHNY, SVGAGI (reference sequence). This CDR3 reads CASSSDRAYEQYF. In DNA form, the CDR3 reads TGTGCCAGCAGCTCCGACAGGGCCTACGAGCAGTACTTC.

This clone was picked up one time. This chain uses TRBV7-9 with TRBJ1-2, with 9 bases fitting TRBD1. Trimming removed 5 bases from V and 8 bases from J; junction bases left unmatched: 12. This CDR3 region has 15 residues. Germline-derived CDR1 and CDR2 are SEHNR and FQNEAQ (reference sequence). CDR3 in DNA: TGTGCCAGCAGCCCAAGGGACAGGGAAGTTGAAGGCTACACCTTC. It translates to CASSPRDREVEGYTF.

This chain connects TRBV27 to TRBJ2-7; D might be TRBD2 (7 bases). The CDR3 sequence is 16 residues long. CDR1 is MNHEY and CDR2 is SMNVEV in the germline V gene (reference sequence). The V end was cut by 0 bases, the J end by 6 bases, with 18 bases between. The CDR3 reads CASSLSAQGRAAEQYF. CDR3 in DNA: TGTGCCAGCAGTTTATCGGCCCAGGGGAGGGCCGCCGAGCAGTACTTC.

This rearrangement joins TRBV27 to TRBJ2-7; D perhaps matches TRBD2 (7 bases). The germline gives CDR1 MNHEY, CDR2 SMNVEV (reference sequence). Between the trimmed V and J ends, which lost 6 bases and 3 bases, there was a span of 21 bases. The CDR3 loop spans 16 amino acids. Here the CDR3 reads CASSRLGGGEGYEQYF. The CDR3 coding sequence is TGTGCCAGCAGCCGACTTGGAGGGGGGGAAGGCTACGAGCAGTACTTC.

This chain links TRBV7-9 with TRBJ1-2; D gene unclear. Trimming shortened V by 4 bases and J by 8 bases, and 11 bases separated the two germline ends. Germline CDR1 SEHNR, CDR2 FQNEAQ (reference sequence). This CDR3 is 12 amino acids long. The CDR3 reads CASSSHQSGYTF. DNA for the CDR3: TGTGCCAGCAGCTCCCACCAAAGCGGCTACACCTTC.

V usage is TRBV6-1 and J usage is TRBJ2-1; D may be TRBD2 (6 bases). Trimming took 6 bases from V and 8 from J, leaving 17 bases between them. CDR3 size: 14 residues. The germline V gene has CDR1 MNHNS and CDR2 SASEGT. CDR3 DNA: TGTGCCAGCAGGTCGGGGGTTCTCGACGATGAGCAGTTCTTC. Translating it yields CASRSGVLDDEQFF.

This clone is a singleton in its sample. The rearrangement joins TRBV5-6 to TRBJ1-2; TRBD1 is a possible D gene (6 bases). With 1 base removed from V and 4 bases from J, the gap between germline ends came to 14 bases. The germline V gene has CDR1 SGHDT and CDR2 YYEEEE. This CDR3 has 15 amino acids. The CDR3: CASSLSGQHFYGYTF. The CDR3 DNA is TGTGCCAGCAGCTTGTCGGGACAACACTTCTATGGCTACACCTTC.

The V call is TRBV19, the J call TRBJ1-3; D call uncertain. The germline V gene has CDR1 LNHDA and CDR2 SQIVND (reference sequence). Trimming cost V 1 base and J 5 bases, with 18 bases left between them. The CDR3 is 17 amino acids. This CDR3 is CASSIGGSQRRRNTIYF. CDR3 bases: TGTGCCAGTAGTATAGGAGGTTCGCAACGCCGGCGAAACACCATATATTTT. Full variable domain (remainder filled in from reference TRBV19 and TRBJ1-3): DGGITQSPKYLFRKEGQNVTLSCEQNLNHDAMYWYRQDPGQGLRLIYYSQIVNDFQKGDIAEGYSVSREKKESFPLTVTSAQKNPTAFYLCASSIGGSQRRRNTIYFGEGSWLTVV.

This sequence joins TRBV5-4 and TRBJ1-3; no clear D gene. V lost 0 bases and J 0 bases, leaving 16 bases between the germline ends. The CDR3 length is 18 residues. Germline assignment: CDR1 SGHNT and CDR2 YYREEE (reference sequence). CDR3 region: CASSLEEEGVSSGNTIYF. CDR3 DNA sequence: TGTGCCAGCAGCTTGGAAGAAGAGGGAGTTTCCTCTGGAAACACCATATATTTT.